This TCR beta chain originates from a study of T-cell memory formation after mild COVID-19. One entry per CDR3 protein results from TCRdb running MiXCR on the 5' RACE reads. This sample has 300,000 or so distinct CDR3 sequences; around 15% occur once, and the top ten carry approximately 23%. CDR1 and CDR2 (germline): SQVTM, ANQGSEA. The CDR3 has 15 amino acids. Trimming cost V 2 bases and J 3 bases; bases outside gene matches: 8. This clonotype was seen a handful of times. The chain uses TRBV29-1 and TRBJ2-3; TRBD1 agrees at 7 bases. This TCR derives from a man aged 18 to 29 who had mild COVID-19 (a few samples of this study predate the infection). Cell type and time point are not known. Sequences were obtained from PBMCs or a T cell subset sorted from them (not recorded which). DNA for the CDR3: TGCAGCGTTGAATATTTGGACAGGCCTACAGATACGCAGTATTTT. Encoded protein: CSVEYLDRPTDTQYF.